One T cell receptor beta chain is described in this entry. This clonotype came up a few times. Its antigen specificity is not known. No base quality values were provided; no much bigger clone lies one nucleotide off. The library was built by means of 5' RACE. Data came from an Illumina HiSeq 2000. Template switching added a universal primer binding site, and the final cDNA carried a unique molecular identifier that allowed TCR cDNA molecules to be counted accurately. First-strand cDNA for TCR alpha and beta chains was synthesized from specific primers in the conserved constant-segment region. To control for contamination, each cDNA library was double barcoded with a SMART-Mk sample barcode plus Illumina barcodes. Two successive PCR steps introduced TruSeq adapter sequences along with Illumina sample barcodes. The TCR alpha and beta cDNA libraries were sequenced on the Illumina HiSeq platform using custom primers. The original methods were these. Raw reads were processed with MiGEC to extract unique molecular identifiers, and MiXCR was used to determine CDR3 positions. Recombination models were inferred per individual with the repgenHMM and IGoR tools using an EM algorithm. Shared clonotype analysis was performed with the tcR package in R, normalizing sharing by the product of cloneset sizes. To study raw recombination free of thymic and clonal selection effects, out-of-frame nonproductive sequences were analyzed. The public reads were run again by TCRdb, first through fastp at Q25 and then through MiXCR, and only productive beta chains were kept. CDR3 protein duplicates are merged, each entry listing the most common genes and DNA. These V and J calls derive from TCRdb rather than the authors' analysis. A total of about 1.7 million distinct CDR3 sequences appear in this sample, roughly a third of them only once. Of the sample, about 0.27% falls within the top ten clones.

Every donor was a healthy Caucasian. This sample was taken from a study of identical twins (dated by TCRdb to about 2016). Some background on the complete study: To test whether fetal clonotypes persist, this study deep-sequenced TCR alpha and beta repertoires from monozygotic twins, from unrelated adults of various ages, and from cord blood. To rule out contamination, the twin experiments were replicated at different times with different library preparation protocols. Summary of the overall study and its limitations: In monozygotic twins, recombination models systematically underestimated out-of-frame TCR alpha sharing, but the models matched the sharing seen between unrelated individuals. The excess sharing between twins in beta out-of-frame sequences was weaker because fewer shared sequences reduced the signal-to-noise ratio. Because the same donors could not be followed over many years, the conclusions depended on cross-sectional statistical analysis. Zero-insertion analyses could be partly confounded by invariant T cells such as MAIT and iNKT, though diverse VJ usage argued against such confounding for most clonotypes. Abundant cord blood beta clonotypes had fewer insertions, young adult naive repertoires showed a similar but weaker trend, and memory repertoires showed no such trend. Compared with coincidental sharing between unrelated individuals, out-of-frame TCR alpha sequences shared between twins showed an excess of sequences with low generation probability.

The germline V gene (reference sequence) provides CDR1 DFQATT and CDR2 SNEGSKA. V loses 4 bases, J loses 0 bases, and the germline ends lie 16 bases apart. From cysteine to phenylalanine, the CDR3 is 16 amino acids long. Only CDR3 DNA is held: 48 bases, read in frame from base 1. The rearranged chain carries TRBV20-1 and TRBJ2-1, with TRBD2 perhaps the D gene, on 6 matching bases. Sequencing was performed on cord blood. The source is a newborn girl in good health. The nucleotide sequence reads TGCAGTGCTACAGAAGGGACCGGGAGCTCCTACAATGAGCAGTTCTTC. Its translation is CSATEGTGSSYNEQFF.